One and the same sample provided the 18 T cell receptor beta chains below, sequenced in a study of T cell responses to AZD1222 COVID-19 vaccine. The assay was immunoSEQ multiplex PCR, and TCRdb's table has in-frame clones only and misses some. In the table there are 130,000 to 150,000 clones, around 88% of which are singletons. The sample in question was peripheral blood, obtained on day 0 of AZD1222 vaccination. These TCRs come from an adult in good health.

The J gene is TRBJ1-1, the V gene TRBV28, with D maybe TRBD1 (6 bases). The V end lost 6 bases, the J end lost 10 bases, and 18 bases lay between the germline ends. The CDR3 sequence is 13 residues long. CDR1 and CDR2 (germline): MDHEN, SYDVKM. CDR3 DNA sequence: TGTGCCAGCAGCGGAGGGAGGGGGGCGTCAGCTTTCTTT. This translates into CASSGGRGASAFF.

The chain carries TRBV9 and TRBJ2-1; D is unresolved. The ends were cut back, 0 bases at V and 0 bases at J, with 10 bases in the middle. The CDR3 sequence is 16 residues long. In germline, CDR1 is SGDLS, CDR2 YYNGEE. CDR3 bases: TGTGCCAGCAGCGTAGATCCAGCCAGCTCCTACAATGAGCAGTTCTTC. Encoded protein: CASSVDPASSYNEQFF.

The genes are TRBV7-8 and TRBJ1-3; 10 nucleotides align to TRBD1. The germline V gene encodes CDR1 SGHVS and CDR2 FQNEAQ. The CDR3 sequence is 15 residues long. Trimming took 3 bases from V and 10 from J; bases not matched to a gene: 9. As DNA, the CDR3 is TGTGCCAGCAGCTTCCCGGGACAGGGGTCGAAGACCATATATTTT. This sequence encodes CASSFPGQGSKTIYF.

This chain links TRBV2 with TRBJ2-7; 8 bases fit TRBD1. The V gene end was trimmed by 4 bases and the J gene end by 5 bases; junction bases not matched to a gene: 10. The CDR3 runs to 15 residues. Germline CDR1 and CDR2: SNHLY and FYNNEI. The CDR3 nucleotides read TGTGCCAGCAGTGTAGGACAGGGTGAGGTCCACGAGCAGTACTTC. Translated: CASSVGQGEVHEQYF.

This rearrangement joins TRBV5-1 to TRBJ2-5; D possibly uses TRBD1 or TRBD2 (6 bases each). The germline V gene has CDR1 SGHRS and CDR2 YFSETQ. V was cut by 2 bases and J by 5 bases, with 13 bases left in between. The length of the CDR3 is 14 residues. The CDR3 nucleotides are TGCGCCAGCAGCTTCCGGGGGCCCCCCGAGACCCAGTACTTC. Its translation: CASSFRGPPETQYF.

The chain recombines TRBV19 with TRBJ1-2, with a tentative D call TRBD1 (5 bases). Trimming pared 6 bases from V and 3 bases from J, leaving 14 bases between. The CDR3 contains 14 residues. Germline V CDR1 and CDR2: LNHDA, SQIVND (reference sequence). DNA of the CDR3: TGTGCCAGTAGCCCTCGGCAGGGCCACTATGGCTACACCTTC. It translates to CASSPRQGHYGYTF.

The chain couples TRBV19 to TRBJ1-4; possibly TRBD1 for D (5 bases). V was clipped by 6 bases and J by 5 bases, with 16 bases between them. Germline V gene data show CDR1 as LNHDA and CDR2 as SQIVND (reference sequence). The CDR3 spans 15 residues. The CDR3 spells CASRLVGRDNEKLFF. The CDR3 bases are TGTGCCAGTAGGCTCGTTGGCAGGGACAATGAAAAACTGTTTTTT.

The chain couples TRBV28 to TRBJ1-4; 7 bases fit TRBD1. Germline CDR1 MDHEN, CDR2 SYDVKM. J lost 7 bases, V lost 8 bases, and 7 bases had no gene match. The CDR3 spans 13 residues. CDR3 region: CASGGGGIEKLFF. The DNA for the CDR3 is TGTGCCAGCGGTGGAGGGGGCATTGAAAAACTGTTTTTT.

The V gene is TRBV4-2, the J gene TRBJ1-2; TRBD1 aligns across 8 bases. V was pared by 4 bases and J by 7 bases, with 11 bases of the junction left unmatched. Looked up from germline, CDR1 is LGHNA and CDR2 is YNFKEQ. CDR3 length: 15 residues. CDR3 loop: CASSPGQGDLGGYTF. The CDR3 DNA is TGTGCCAGCAGCCCCGGACAGGGTGACCTTGGTGGCTACACCTTC.

The rearrangement uses TRBV5-4 and TRBJ2-7; D possibly uses TRBD1 or TRBD2 (5 bases each). Trimming cost V 2 bases and J 1 base, with 13 bases left between them. The CDR3 spans 15 residues. CDR1 SGHNT and CDR2 YYREEE come from the germline V gene (reference sequence). CDR3 sequence reads: CASSFEGSISYEQYF. As DNA, the CDR3 is TGTGCCAGCAGCTTTGAGGGGTCTATATCCTACGAGCAGTACTTC.

This clone was counted between two and nine times. The chain has TRBV9 and TRBJ2-2, with D tentatively TRBD1 (6 bases). From germline, CDR1 is SGDLS and CDR2 YYNGEE. V dropped 5 bases and J dropped 7 bases, with 15 bases sitting between them. The CDR3 is made up of 14 amino acids. CDR3 in amino acids: CASSSGAVSGELFF. CDR3 nucleotide sequence: TGTGCCAGCAGTTCAGGGGCTGTCAGCGGGGAGCTGTTTTTT. Variable domain in full (rest from reference TRBV9 and TRBJ2-2): DSGVTQTPKHLITATGQRVTLRCSPRSGDLSVYWYQQSLDQGLQFLIQYYNGEERAKGNILERFSAQQFPDLHSELNLSSLELGDSALYFCASSSGAVSGELFFGEGSRLTVL.

The V call is TRBV27, the J call TRBJ2-5; TRBD1 agrees at 8 bases. The CDR3 totals 13 residues. V shed 5 bases and J 4 bases; nucleotides not matched to a gene: 3. Germline CDR1 MNHEY, CDR2 SMNVEV (reference sequence). The CDR3 is CASSAGQVETQYF. The CDR3 DNA sequence: TGTGCCAGCAGTGCGGGACAGGTAGAGACCCAGTACTTC.

This rearrangement joins TRBV2 to TRBJ1-1; the match to TRBD1 covers 7 bases. Germline CDR1 SNHLY, CDR2 FYNNEI. Unmatched junction bases numbered 12, after V lost 6 bases and J lost 5 bases. CDR3 size: 15 residues. In DNA, the CDR3 is TGTGCCAGCAGAGACGACACCGGGACAGTAACTGAAGCTTTCTTT. Its protein is CASRDDTGTVTEAFF.

This chain links TRBV18 with TRBJ2-7, with D perhaps matching TRBD1 (6 bases). The germline gives CDR1 KGHSH, CDR2 LQKENI. CDR3 size: 15 residues. V lost 5 bases to trimming and J lost 3 bases, with 17 bases between them. The CDR3 DNA follows: TGTGCCAGCTCATTGGGAACAGGGAGAGGCTACGAGCAGTACTTC. It yields the protein CASSLGTGRGYEQYF.

With respect to this clone: A junction boundary mismatches the germline segment, possibly from a read error. The chain has TRBV5-4 and TRBJ1-2; 9 bases are shared with TRBD1. This CDR3 contains 15 residues. The germline V gene has CDR1 SGHNT and CDR2 YYREEE (reference sequence). CDR3: CASSFDRGVAYSYTF. For the CDR3, the DNA is TGTGCCAGCAGCTTCGACAGGGGGGTTGCCTATAGCTACACCTTC.

The V and J genes are TRBV5-1 and TRBJ1-2, with D uncertain. CDR3 length: 15 amino acids. Germline V gene data show CDR1 as SGHRS and CDR2 as YFSETQ. Trimming left V 4 bases short and J 3 bases short, with 16 bases between. Here the CDR3 reads CASSKGPGSDYGYTF. Here the CDR3 DNA reads TGCGCCAGCAGCAAAGGACCGGGTTCGGACTATGGCTACACCTTC. The entire variable domain, with the rest obtained from reference TRBV5-1 and TRBJ1-2, is as follows: KAGVTQTPRYLIKTRGQQVTLSCSPISGHRSVSWYQQTPGQGLQFLFEYFSETQRNKGNFPGRFSGRQFSNSRSEMNVSTLELGDSALYLCASSKGPGSDYGYTFGSGTRLTVV.

This clone was seen a few times. This sequence joins TRBV4-3 and TRBJ1-2; D is unresolved. The germline V gene encodes CDR1 LGHNA and CDR2 YSLEER. Trimming cost V 0 bases and J 5 bases, with 10 bases left between them. The CDR3 is 14 residues long. The CDR3 coding sequence is TGCGCCAGCAGCCAAGATCACCTCACTTATGGCTACACCTTC. Encoded protein: CASSQDHLTYGYTF.

For this clone: A read error may account for a junction end that differs from germline. This chain connects TRBV6-1 to TRBJ1-2, with D possibly being TRBD1 (6 bases). Germline-derived CDR1 and CDR2 are MNHNS and SASEGT. CDR3 length equals 14 residues. The DNA of the CDR3 is TGTGCCAGCACTGAAAGGGGGGAGGGGCCCGGCTACACCTTC. Its translation is CASTERGEGPGYTF.